This T cell receptor (beta chain) was identified during a study of glioma-infiltrating T cells. The germline gives CDR1 MNHNY, CDR2 SVGAGI (reference sequence). The CDR3 extends over 14 amino acids. Trimming removed 2 bases from V and 7 bases from J, with 9 bases in between. TCR alpha and beta CDR3 regions were amplified from RNA using iRepertoire nested multiplex PCR. Input was 100-400 ng of tissue mRNA or PBMC total RNA. TCRdb ran MiXCR on the multiplex PCR reads and lists one entry per CDR3 protein. The sample carries around 140,000 distinct CDR3 sequences, about 39% recorded once. The sample holds many counts of this clonotype. Its antigen remains unknown. The study, taken as a whole, reports: Gliomas, especially low-grade, showed above-expected tissue-blood divergence; non-neoplastic patients showed below.

The gene calls are TRBV6-6 and TRBJ1-6; D is possibly TRBD1 (5 bases). The material sequenced was glioma tissue, nonneoplastic brain tissue, or PBMCs (not recorded which). This TCR was recovered from a human donor with low-grade glioma or glioblastoma, undergoing nonglioma brain surgery, or in good health (not recorded which). The chain's CDR3 is CASSYAGSNSPLHF. CDR3 sequence (DNA): TGTGCCAGCAGTTACGCAGGGTCCAATTCACCCCTCCACTTT.